This T cell receptor beta chain was sequenced during a study of T cells in localized non-small cell lung cancer. CDR3 length: 14 residues. Germline-derived CDR1 and CDR2 are ENHRY and SYGVKD. The V and J ends lost 0 bases and 6 bases, in that order; junction bases with no gene match: 4. TCRdb's copy holds only in-frame clones and misses some; the assay was immunoSEQ multiplex PCR. Among 70,000 to 75,000 clones listed, approximately 84% were seen once. V usage is TRBV10-3 and J usage is TRBJ1-1; 7 nucleotides match TRBD1. Sequencing was performed on peripheral blood, taken before any cancer treatment. This TCR was recovered from a female donor older than 55 with stage I lung adenocarcinoma. The CDR3 nucleotides read TGTGCCATCAGTGAGTCGACAGGGATGGCTGAAGCTTTCTTT. Translation gives CAISESTGMAEAFF.